The rows below give T cell receptor beta chains drawn from one sample of a study of breast tumors, draining lymph nodes, adjacent tissues. TCRdb analysed the multiplex PCR reads with MiXCR anew, one entry per CDR3 protein. The table has nearly 200,000 distinct CDR3 sequences, over 25% seen once; the top ten hold 4% to 4.5%. Input material: axillary lymph node tissue. These TCRs come from a female donor with breast cancer. Some clones in this sample may be carry-over from other donors' samples. Both conserved end residues are trimmed from each CDR3. Rows give clone size only sometimes, using once, few, many, or a class for an expanded clone.

TRBV2	once	ASSKGGQAYSPLH
TRBV18	many	ASSPLVQETQY
TRBV4-3	many	ASSQYRGNRYEQY
TRBV15	many	ATSRPGGPATNEKLF
TRBV7-7	many	ASSLVLGQETQY
TRBV5-5	many	ASRGNGGSYNEQF
TRBV20-1	.	SAPGTGGSKGYGYT
TRBV20-1	many	SATTGQGNNSPLH
TRBV2	many	ASSLDPTDTQY
TRBV20-1	.	SARDLGTGWGNTEAF
TRBV11-2	many	ASSLGGALTSNYGYT
TRBV9	.	ASSVFGTSGGLGEQY
TRBV7-9	many	ASTRQASYEQY
TRBV4-1	.	ASSQGRAGETQY
TRBV27	.	ASRTPSGRTYNEQF
TRBV15	.	ATSARRQGGATNEKLF
TRBV9	many	ASSPGRGSEKLF
TRBV18	.	ASSPRLAGGPPNEQY
TRBV5-1	many	ASSLATGIGYT
TRBV3-1	many	ASSPTGTDTQY
TRBV18	many	ASSPGTGSYEQY
TRBV19	many	ASSNYPGLNTGELF
TRBV20-1	.	SARAQGQGANVLT
TRBV12-3/TRBV12-4	few	ASSPDRVRTEAF
TRBV20-1	many	SALTGNTIY
TRBV9	.	ASSVSQNTEAF
TRBV19	many	ASSIQINTGELF
TRBV9	few	ASSGGLALPQETQY
TRBV7-2	many	ASSLPVADTQY
TRBV5-4	.	AAGAMNTEAF
TRBV30	many	AWSFYNEQF
TRBV6-5	.	ASSHSAPSYSPYEQY
TRBV2	.	ASSEGQGYSNYGYT
TRBV4-2	.	ASSGGVRKNYGYT
TRBV2	.	ASSALTSGGTRAQY
TRBV4-1	many	ASSQDSAEDYEQY
TRBV9	many	ASSPPNSPDTQY
TRBV3-1	many	ASSPYLAGGGETQY
TRBV4-1	.	ASSQEGSGAINEQF
TRBV6-2/TRBV6-3	many	ASSIGQGSYNEQF
TRBV6-6	many	ASSPPASSGANVLT
TRBV29-1	many	SVGGGRGFTDTQY
TRBV12-3/TRBV12-4	.	ASSSNRGQNTGELF
TRBV4-1	many	ASSQGRWQGESGYT
TRBV20-1	many	SAPGTGGTTGNTIY
TRBV19	many	ASSPPGLAGGAQY
TRBV3-1	many	ASSQDRLAGTDTQY
TRBV7-2	.	ASSYRSSGANVLT
TRBV5-1	many	ASSLGQGPNEKLF
TRBV9	many	ASRSTGAYNSPLH
TRBV7-9	many	ASSLVRFEGNEDGYT
TRBV2	.	ASSEGLAGGPGTDTQY
TRBV30	many	AWSTSRGTNEKLF